These 25 T cell receptor beta chains came from one sample sequenced in a study of cytomegalovirus exposure and HLA in healthy donors. The PCR made use of 60 Vbeta and 13 Jbeta primers. Repertoires were generated with immunoSEQ multiplex PCR, while TCRdb's copy carries only in-frame clones and drops some. Seen here are 75,000 to 100,000 clones, roughly four fifths observed once, and the top ten hold 4.5% to 6.5%. The sequenced sample was PBMCs. The source is a man aged 40-49 years in good health and CMV-seropositive.

This chain joins TRBV4-1 and TRBJ2-2, with 10 bases identical to TRBD2. Germline CDR1 reads MGHRA; CDR2 reads YSYEKL. J gave up 5 bases and V 4 bases, and 7 bases lay outside the gene matches. This CDR3 has 16 amino acids. As DNA, the CDR3 is TGCGCCAGCAGCCTTCCAGCGGGGGGGAGAACCGGGGAGCTGTTTTTT. This gives the protein CASSLPAGGRTGELFF.

The chain combines TRBV7-9 with TRBJ2-3; 8 positions match TRBD1. V lost 5 bases to trimming and J lost 2 bases; unmatched junction nucleotides: 9. Looked up from germline, CDR1 is SEHNR and CDR2 is FQNEAQ (reference sequence). CDR3 length equals 16 residues. As DNA, the CDR3 is TGTGCCAGCAGCCCAGCAAAGACAGGGGTCACAGATACGCAGTATTTT. This gives the protein CASSPAKTGVTDTQYF.

The rearrangement uses TRBV5-4 and TRBJ1-5; 9 bases line up with TRBD1. V shed 4 bases and J 6 bases; nucleotides not matched to a gene: 2. The CDR3 has 13 amino acids. CDR1 is SGHNT and CDR2 is YYREEE in the germline V gene (reference sequence). The CDR3 DNA reads as TGTGCCAGCAGCACGGACAGGGGTCAGCCCCAGCATTTT. The encoded protein is CASSTDRGQPQHF.

The genes are TRBV9 and TRBJ1-2, with D tentatively TRBD1 (5 bases). V lost 2 bases and J 4 bases, leaving 15 bases between the germline ends. CDR3 length equals 15 residues. Germline assignment: CDR1 SGDLS and CDR2 YYNGEE. CDR3 residues: CASSVSPGQSYGYTF. The CDR3 coding sequence is TGTGCCAGCAGCGTCTCACCAGGGCAGAGCTATGGCTACACCTTC.

The J gene is TRBJ1-4, the V gene TRBV6-5; D ambiguous. Germline loops: CDR1 MNHEY, CDR2 SVGAGI. Trimming took off 6 bases at V and 10 bases at J, with 21 bases between the two ends. This CDR3 comprises 15 residues. The CDR3 nucleotides read TGTGCCAGCAGAATCCGGGGAACAGCTGATGGAAAACTGTTTTTT. Residues: CASRIRGTADGKLFF.

V and J are TRBV19 and TRBJ1-2; D is possibly TRBD1 (5 bases). V gave up 3 bases and J gave up 8 bases, with 10 bases separating them. This CDR3 contains 12 residues. Germline V gene lookup returns CDR1 LNHDA and CDR2 SQIVND (reference sequence). The CDR3 DNA follows: TGTGCCAGTAGTATGGGGCAGGCAGGCTACACCTTC. Protein: CASSMGQAGYTF.

V and J are TRBV4-1 and TRBJ2-7, with 7 bases aligning to TRBD1. The CDR3 is 14 residues long. The V gene end was trimmed by 5 bases and the J gene end by 0 bases; junction bases not matched to a gene: 4. The V gene's germline CDR1 is MGHRA and CDR2 YSYEKL. CDR3 nucleotides: TGCGCCAGCAGCAAGGACAGGAACTCCTACGAGCAGTACTTC. This gives the protein CASSKDRNSYEQYF.

The chain uses TRBV4-2 and TRBJ1-2; the match to TRBD1 covers 7 bases. The ends lost 2 bases at V and 1 base at J; junction bases unmatched: 4. The germline CDR1 and CDR2 sequences are LGHNA and YNFKEQ. This CDR3 has 15 residues. This CDR3 reads CASSQRTGGNYGYTF. The CDR3 DNA follows: TGTGCCAGCAGCCAAAGGACAGGTGGTAACTATGGCTACACCTTC.

Of note for this clone: At one boundary the junction diverges from the germline segment, which might be a read error. The CDR3 reads CASSLWDTGTSF. Here the CDR3 DNA reads TGTGCCAGCAGTTTATGGGACACCGGCACCTCCTTC. The chain combines TRBV28 with TRBJ1-2; a weak D match, TRBD1 (5 bases). The CDR3 consists of 12 residues. Germline-derived CDR1 and CDR2 are MDHEN and SYDVKM.

The V and J genes are TRBV5-1 and TRBJ2-3; TRBD1 might be the D (5 bases). Germline values: CDR1 SGHRS, CDR2 YFSETQ. V lost 0 bases and J 6 bases, leaving 14 bases between the germline ends. This CDR3 has 15 residues. The DNA for the CDR3 is TGCGCCAGCAGCTTGGCCGCAGGGATTAGGGATACGCAGTATTTT. As protein: CASSLAAGIRDTQYF.

The J gene is TRBJ1-5, the V gene TRBV6-1; 9 bases are a match to TRBD1. The V gene's germline CDR1 is MNHNS and CDR2 SASEGT. The CDR3 has 15 amino acids. J gave up 2 bases and V 4 bases, and 3 bases lay outside the gene matches. The CDR3: CASSVGQGGNQPQHF. The CDR3 region has the DNA TGTGCCAGCAGTGTGGGACAGGGCGGCAATCAGCCCCAGCATTTT.

This chain uses TRBV28 with TRBJ1-5, with D unclear. Trimming left V 5 bases short and J 0 bases short, with 11 bases between. The CDR3 is 15 residues long. Per the germline V gene, CDR1 is MDHEN and CDR2 is SYDVKM. CDR3 region: CASSASQVSNQPQHF. The CDR3 DNA is TGTGCCAGCAGTGCTTCGCAGGTTAGCAATCAGCCCCAGCATTTT.

This CDR3 reads CASGVTSGTWYEQYF. The CDR3 DNA is TGTGCCAGCGGGGTAACTAGCGGGACGTGGTACGAGCAGTACTTC. This rearrangement joins TRBV27 to TRBJ2-7; TRBD2 matches 10 bases. In germline, CDR1 is MNHEY, CDR2 SMNVEV (reference sequence). Trimming at V came to 8 bases and at J to 4 bases, leaving 11 bases not matched to a gene. The CDR3 sequence is 15 residues long.

The rearrangement links TRBV6-1 to TRBJ1-1; TRBD1 is a possible D gene (5 bases). Germline V gives CDR1 MNHNS, CDR2 SASEGT. Trimming removed 1 base at V and 3 bases at J, with 12 bases between. The CDR3 extends over 15 amino acids. CDR3 bases: TGTGCCAGCAGTGAAGGGGGGGGTAGAGACACTGAAGCTTTCTTT. Translating gives CASSEGGGRDTEAFF.

The J gene is TRBJ2-6, the V gene TRBV5-1; 7 bases are shared with TRBD2. The CDR3 sequence is 17 residues long. V dropped 4 bases and J dropped 2; count of bases not matched to a gene: 9. Per germline, CDR1 SGHRS and CDR2 YFSETQ. DNA of the CDR3: TGCGCCAGCAGCATAGGACTAGACCCGACTGGGGCCAACGTCCTGACTTTC. As protein: CASSIGLDPTGANVLTF.

The V call is TRBV7-8, the J call TRBJ1-1; tentatively, D is TRBD1 (6 bases). There are 14 residues in the CDR3. Germline V gene lookup returns CDR1 SGHVS and CDR2 FQNEAQ. Trimming removed 3 bases at V and 0 bases at J, with 8 bases between. CDR3 protein: CASSLDSMNTEAFF. CDR3 nucleotides: TGTGCCAGCAGCTTGGACAGCATGAACACTGAAGCTTTCTTT.

The chain is built from TRBV19 and TRBJ1-6; the match to TRBD1 covers 8 bases. This CDR3 region has 15 residues. Germline V gives CDR1 LNHDA, CDR2 SQIVND (reference sequence). The J segment lost 7 bases and the V segment lost 4 bases, leaving 6 bases of the junction unmatched. The CDR3 here is CASSTRQGRNSPLHF. The CDR3 DNA sequence: TGTGCCAGTAGTACCCGACAGGGGAGGAATTCACCCCTCCACTTT.

CDR3 loop: CASSAGGYKETQYF. The CDR3 DNA reads as TGTGCCAGCAGCGCAGGGGGATACAAAGAGACCCAGTACTTC. The chain is built from TRBV7-8 and TRBJ2-5, with 7 bases that match TRBD1. Germline CDR1 SGHVS, CDR2 FQNEAQ. With 5 bases clipped from V and 3 bases from J, the junction kept 6 bases outside the gene matches. The CDR3 loop spans 14 amino acids.

The J gene is TRBJ2-1, the V gene TRBV4-1, with 12 positions matching TRBD2. V lost 5 bases and J lost 6; bases outside the gene matches: 5. This CDR3 region has 15 residues. Germline assignment: CDR1 MGHRA and CDR2 YSYEKL. The CDR3 nucleotides read TGCGCCAGCAGCTTACGACTAGCGGGAGCCAATGAGCAGTTCTTC. Protein sequence: CASSLRLAGANEQFF.

V is TRBV7-9 and J is TRBJ2-5; 10 nucleotides agree with TRBD2. The J call may be wrong; the DNA end is better matched by TRBJ2-7. The length of the CDR3 is 13 residues. Germline CDR1 and CDR2: SEHNR and FQNEAQ (reference sequence). The CDR3 is CASSSSGGYEQYF. Here the CDR3 DNA reads TGTGCCAGCAGCTCTAGCGGGGGCTACGAGCAGTACTTC.

The genes are TRBV28 and TRBJ1-1; D is perhaps TRBD1 (5 bases). This CDR3 comprises 13 residues. Trimming pared 7 bases from V and 3 bases from J, leaving 12 bases between. Germline CDR1 MDHEN, CDR2 SYDVKM. The CDR3 loop is CASILRDYTEAFF. DNA of the CDR3: TGTGCCAGCATCCTCCGGGACTACACTGAAGCTTTCTTT.

The chain couples TRBV29-1 to TRBJ1-5; D gene uncertain. Germline CDR1 is SQVTM and CDR2 is ANQGSEA. This CDR3 spans 13 amino acids. Between the trimmed V and J ends, which lost 4 bases and 9 bases, there was a span of 16 bases. CDR3 nucleotide sequence: TGCAGCGTTGGTATGGCAGGCGGGTCGCCCCAGCATTTT. This sequence encodes CSVGMAGGSPQHF.

The chain employs TRBV29-1 and TRBJ2-1, with 10 bases aligning to TRBD2. CDR3 size: 14 residues. V trimming: 1 base; J trimming: 5 bases; junction bases outside the gene matches: 2. The germline gives CDR1 SQVTM, CDR2 ANQGSEA. CDR3: CSVEGLAGDNEQFF. The CDR3 DNA reads as TGCAGCGTTGAAGGCCTAGCGGGAGACAATGAGCAGTTCTTC.

The chain is built from TRBV7-6 and TRBJ2-5; 11 nucleotides line up with TRBD2. The CDR3 is 16 amino acids. V was pared by 5 bases and J by 5 bases, with 10 bases of the junction left unmatched. The V gene's germline CDR1 is SGHVS and CDR2 FNYEAQ. CDR3 loop: CASSTFLAGGGETQYF. In DNA form, the CDR3 reads TGTGCCAGCAGCACCTTCCTAGCGGGGGGAGGCGAGACCCAGTACTTC. The complete variable domain, with remaining parts taken from reference TRBV7-6 and TRBJ2-5, reads GAGVSQSPRYKVTKRGQDVALRCDPISGHVSLYWYRQALGQGPEFLTYFNYEAQQDKSGLPNDRFSAERPEGSISTLTIQRTEQRDSAMYRCASSTFLAGGGETQYFGPGTRLLVL.

CDR3 sequence: CASSEYRGVEAFF. In DNA form, the CDR3 reads TGTGCCAGCAGTGAATACAGGGGAGTCGAAGCTTTCTTT. The rearrangement joins TRBV25-1 to TRBJ1-1, with D perhaps TRBD1 (6 bases). Trimming left V 0 bases short and J 8 bases short, with 10 bases between. The CDR3 sequence is 13 residues long. Germline V gene lookup returns CDR1 MGHDK and CDR2 SYGVNS.